Following are 25 T cell receptor beta chains from one sample sequenced in a study of T cell responses to AZD1222 COVID-19 vaccine. TCRdb's table, derived via immunoSEQ multiplex PCR, lists solely in-frame clones and lacks some. This sample carries 100,000 to 150,000 clones, 90% of them seen once, and the ten largest clones take 6% to 9%. This material consisted of peripheral blood, taken on day 0 of AZD1222 vaccination. The receptor source for this set is an adult in good health.

The DNA of the CDR3 is TGTGCCAGCAGTTCCAGACTAGCGGGACCGAGTGGAGAGCAGTTCTTC. The encoded protein is CASSSRLAGPSGEQFF. This chain uses TRBV28 with TRBJ2-1, with TRBD2 matching over 11 bases. The CDR3 is made up of 16 amino acids. The germline CDR1 and CDR2 sequences are MDHEN and SYDVKM. V trimming: 4 bases; J trimming: 10 bases; junction bases outside the gene matches: 12.

The chain employs TRBV7-8 and TRBJ2-1; no definite D call. From germline, CDR1 is SGHVS and CDR2 FQNEAQ. The CDR3 contains 12 residues. V shed 5 bases and J shed 8 bases, with 10 bases lying between them. CDR3 in DNA: TGTGCCAGCAGCCAAAAACGGTATGAGCAGTTCTTC. Encoded protein: CASSQKRYEQFF.

The rearrangement joins TRBV5-1 to TRBJ2-1; the D call may be TRBD1 or TRBD2 (6 bases each). V gave up 4 bases and J gave up 6 bases, with 17 bases separating them. Per germline, CDR1 SGHRS and CDR2 YFSETQ. The CDR3 has 15 residues. The CDR3 nucleotides read TGCGCCAGCAGCGCTTACAATCCGGGGGCCAATGAGCAGTTCTTC. It is translated as CASSAYNPGANEQFF.

The chain has TRBV28 and TRBJ1-2; 9 positions match TRBD1. The CDR3 is 16 amino acids. V trimming: 4 bases; J trimming: 5 bases; junction bases outside the gene matches: 11. The germline CDR1 and CDR2 sequences are MDHEN and SYDVKM. Here the CDR3 reads CASSYSQGALSYGYTF. Written as DNA, the CDR3 is TGTGCCAGCAGTTATTCACAGGGGGCTCTGTCTTATGGCTACACCTTC.

The CDR3 sequence: CASPPSWVLYNEQFF. The CDR3 coding sequence is TGCGCCAGCCCCCCCTCATGGGTACTCTACAATGAGCAGTTCTTC. The J gene is TRBJ2-1, the V gene TRBV10-1; D is ambiguous. Germline CDR1 is WNHNN and CDR2 is SYGVQD (reference sequence). This CDR3 has 15 residues. The V gene lost 8 bases and the J gene lost 3 bases, with 17 bases spanning the gap.

The table lists this clone with a count of one. The genes are TRBV4-1 and TRBJ2-7; either TRBD1 or TRBD2 may fit D (6 bases each). V was pared by 4 bases and J by 5 bases, with 18 bases between. CDR1 and CDR2 (germline): MGHRA, YSYEKL. The CDR3 extends over 15 amino acids. The CDR3 region is CASSRWSRGENEQYF. CDR3 bases: TGCGCCAGCAGCCGCTGGAGTAGGGGGGAAAACGAGCAGTACTTC.

The chain recombines TRBV19 with TRBJ2-5; D may be TRBD2 (6 bases). Looked up from germline, CDR1 is LNHDA and CDR2 is SQIVND (reference sequence). The CDR3 is 15 residues long. The V and J ends lost 2 bases and 0 bases respectively, with 10 bases between them. The CDR3 DNA reads TGTGCCAGTAGTATATATGGAGGGGACCAAGAGACCCAGTACTTC. This sequence encodes CASSIYGGDQETQYF.

This chain joins TRBV6-1 and TRBJ1-2; D unresolved. From germline, CDR1 is MNHNS and CDR2 SASEGT. The CDR3 extends over 15 amino acids. Trimming left V 1 base short and J 2 bases short, with 11 bases between. The CDR3 region has the DNA TGTGCCAGCAGTGAAGGGCGTCTAGTGAACTATGGCTACACCTTC. This codes for CASSEGRLVNYGYTF.

This chain links TRBV7-2 with TRBJ2-1; D unclear. Trimming cost V 2 bases and J 7 bases, with 6 bases left between them. The germline V gene encodes CDR1 SGHTA and CDR2 FQGNSA. The CDR3 has 12 residues. CDR3 in DNA: TGTGCCAGCAGCTTATCGGAAAATGAGCAGTTCTTC. It yields the protein CASSLSENEQFF.

The J gene is TRBJ1-5, the V gene TRBV19; 7 nucleotides agree with TRBD1. The CDR3 sequence is 17 residues long. With V trimmed by 8 bases and J by 0 bases, 13 bases remained unmatched. The V gene's germline CDR1 is LNHDA and CDR2 SQIVND (reference sequence). The CDR3 nucleotides read TGTGCCAGTCATATGGGGTGGGGACAGAATAGCAATCAGCCCCAGCATTTT. It is translated as CASHMGWGQNSNQPQHF.

The chain's CDR3 is CASSPTARDWQFF. In DNA, the CDR3 is TGTGCCAGCTCACCTACTGCCCGGGACTGGCAGTTCTTC. V is TRBV18 and J is TRBJ2-1; tentatively, D is TRBD2 (6 bases). Trimming removed 3 bases at V and 12 bases at J, with 15 bases between. The CDR3 is 13 amino acids. Germline values: CDR1 KGHSH, CDR2 LQKENI.

The V call is TRBV7-2, the J call TRBJ2-3; 7 bases match TRBD1. This CDR3 spans 15 amino acids. Germline V CDR1 and CDR2: SGHTA, FQGNSA. The junction had 12 bases not matched to a gene; V was cut back by 4 bases and J by 8 bases. CDR3 DNA: TGTGCCAGCAGCTCTACCGGGACAGACCGAACTACGCAGTATTTT. Encoded protein: CASSSTGTDRTTQYF.

The V call is TRBV9, the J call TRBJ1-2, with D hard to call. Looked up from germline, CDR1 is SGDLS and CDR2 is YYNGEE. The V end was cut by 0 bases, the J end by 7 bases, with 16 bases between. CDR3 length: 15 amino acids. The CDR3 sequence: CASSVDSPLVGGYTF. The CDR3 coding sequence is TGTGCCAGCAGCGTAGATAGCCCGTTGGTCGGTGGCTACACCTTC.

V is TRBV2 and J is TRBJ1-5; 12 nucleotides align to TRBD1. Per the germline V gene, CDR1 is SNHLY and CDR2 is FYNNEI. With 8 bases clipped from V and 0 bases from J, the junction kept 8 bases outside the gene matches. The CDR3 is made up of 17 amino acids. CDR3 in amino acids: CASGGTGGPNSNQPQHF. CDR3 DNA sequence: TGTGCCAGCGGGGGGACAGGGGGCCCCAATAGCAATCAGCCCCAGCATTTT.

This clone was seen just once. V usage is TRBV20-1 and J usage is TRBJ2-7; no clear D gene. The V gene's germline CDR1 is DFQATT and CDR2 SNEGSKA (reference sequence). Trimming took off 1 base at V and 6 bases at J, with 7 bases between the two ends. This CDR3 region has 11 residues. This CDR3 reads CSARVVGEQYF. CDR3 coding DNA: TGCAGTGCTAGAGTGGTCGGCGAGCAGTACTTC.

This sequence joins TRBV19 and TRBJ2-1; 7 bases map to TRBD2. V was pared by 4 bases and J by 8 bases, with 17 bases of the junction left unmatched. Germline values: CDR1 LNHDA, CDR2 SQIVND (reference sequence). The CDR3 spans 17 residues. CDR3 DNA sequence: TGTGCCAGTAGTACCCCCCCCGGTTGGGGAGGGTATTATGAGCAGTTCTTC. It codes for CASSTPPGWGGYYEQFF.

For this clone: One end of the junction varies from germline; a read error may be responsible. This chain links TRBV4-1 with TRBJ1-1; D call uncertain. The CDR3 runs to 15 residues. Germline V CDR1 and CDR2: MGHRA, YSYEKL. In DNA form, the CDR3 reads TGCGCCAGCAGCCAAGATTTTTTCAACAGAGCTGAGGCTTTCTTT. This codes for CASSQDFFNRAEAFF.

V usage is TRBV7-2 and J usage is TRBJ2-3; D not resolved. Trimming cost V 1 base and J 2 bases, with 4 bases left between them. Per germline, CDR1 SGHTA and CDR2 FQGNSA. The CDR3 runs 13 residues. For the CDR3, the DNA is TGTGCCAGCAGCTTAGAAATCACAGATACGCAGTATTTT. It specifies CASSLEITDTQYF.

The DNA for the CDR3 is TGTGCCAGCAGCTTTGGGGGCGGCTACAATTCACCCCTCCACTTT. This translates into CASSFGGGYNSPLHF. This chain links TRBV5-5 with TRBJ1-6, with D possibly TRBD1 on 6 matching bases. This CDR3 has 15 residues. The V gene's germline CDR1 is SGHKS and CDR2 YYEKEE (reference sequence). Trimming cost V 2 bases and J 7 bases, with 13 bases left between them.

V gene TRBV10-1 combines with J gene TRBJ2-7; D possibly corresponds to TRBD1 (6 bases). V was cut by 0 bases and J by 5 bases, with 14 bases left in between. Germline V gene data show CDR1 as WNHNN and CDR2 as SYGVQD (reference sequence). The CDR3 spans 15 residues. The CDR3, as DNA: TGCGCCAGCAGTGAGTCGTATGCAGGGGAAGACGAGCAGTACTTC. As protein: CASSESYAGEDEQYF.

The V call is TRBV19, the J call TRBJ1-1; unclear D gene. The germline V and J ends were trimmed by 5 bases and 0 bases, with 7 bases remaining between them. Germline V CDR1 and CDR2: LNHDA, SQIVND (reference sequence). The CDR3 totals 13 residues. The CDR3 nucleotides are TGTGCCAGTAGTCAAGCCTTGAACACTGAAGCTTTCTTT. Its protein is CASSQALNTEAFF.

The chain has TRBV6-5 and TRBJ1-4; D gene unclear. This CDR3 has 13 amino acids. Germline CDR1 reads MNHEY; CDR2 reads SVGAGI. Trimming removed 8 bases at V and 0 bases at J, with 7 bases between. In DNA form, the CDR3 reads TGTGCCAGCCGGGGATCAACTAATGAAAAACTGTTTTTT. This gives the protein CASRGSTNEKLFF.

J is TRBJ2-3 and V is TRBV19, with D tentatively TRBD1 or TRBD2 (5 bases each). The CDR3 totals 14 residues. Germline V lookup: CDR1 LNHDA, CDR2 SQIVND (reference sequence). The V gene lost 11 bases and the J gene lost 6 bases, with 21 bases spanning the gap. The CDR3 loop is CASLGPTGGDTQYF. As DNA, the CDR3 is TGTGCCTCCCTGGGGCCAACCGGCGGGGATACGCAGTATTTT. Combining the CDR3 with reference TRBV19 and TRBJ2-3 gives the whole variable domain DGGITQSPKYLFRKEGQNVTLSCEQNLNHDAMYWYRQDPGQGLRLIYYSQIVNDFQKGDIAEGYSVSREKKESFPLTVTSAQKNPTAFYLCASLGPTGGDTQYFGPGTRLTVL.

The V call is TRBV16, the J call TRBJ1-4; no clear D gene. The CDR3 spans 13 residues. Germline-derived CDR1 and CDR2 are KGHSY and FQNENV. V was shortened by 4 bases and J by 10 bases, with 13 bases between the two germline ends. CDR3 nucleotide sequence: TGTGCCAGCAGCCGGGATAGGCCAGTAAAACTGTTTTTT. Translation: CASSRDRPVKLFF.

This clone was observed a single time. This chain links TRBV19 with TRBJ2-4; 9 bases are shared with TRBD2. The CDR3 consists of 17 residues. Per germline, CDR1 LNHDA and CDR2 SQIVND (reference sequence). V lost 3 bases, J lost 8 bases, and 14 bases stayed unmatched. This CDR3 is CASSMGLAGLGWDIQYF. DNA for the CDR3: TGTGCCAGTAGTATGGGGCTAGCGGGACTTGGGTGGGACATTCAGTACTTC.